This T cell receptor (beta chain) was identified in a study of cytomegalovirus exposure and HLA in healthy donors. Sequencing used immunoSEQ multiplex PCR; TCRdb keeps in-frame clones, though not all of them. The data contain 150,000 to 200,000 clones, more than 75% of them singletons. The CDR3 is 14 amino acids. In germline, CDR1 is SGHVS, CDR2 FQNEAQ. Between the trimmed V and J ends, which lost 1 base and 6 bases, there was a span of 11 bases. Sequenced sample: PBMCs. The chain links TRBV7-8 to TRBJ2-3; D may be TRBD1 (5 bases). This TCR was recovered from a man aged 30 to 39 in good health and CMV-seropositive. CDR3 amino acids: CASSLGTSGDTQYF. The DNA of the CDR3 is TGTGCCAGCAGCTTAGGGACCTCAGGGGATACGCAGTATTTT.